These T cell receptor beta chains were read from a single sample in a study of early T cells in non-severe SARS-CoV-2 infection. One entry per CDR3 protein results from TCRdb running MiXCR on the 5' RACE reads. This table holds approximately 71,000 distinct CDR3 sequences, 12% found once. Sequences were derived from whole blood, sampled at baseline. All receptors derive from an adult who was a healthcare worker with PCR-confirmed SARS-CoV-2 infection or an uninfected control (not recorded which). CDR3s include the opening cysteine and the closing phenylalanine or tryptophan. The D gene is left open where the match is weak. Not all rows give a size; the values are once, few, many and, for expanded clones, a class.

j_call d_call v_call clone_size cdr3_nt cdr3_aa
TRBJ1-1 NA TRBV9 NA TGTGCCAGCAGCGTCTCGAGGGCGGGAGAAGCTTTCTTT CASSVSRAGEAFF
TRBJ2-7 NA TRBV18 few TGTGCCAGCTCGCCTACGGGACACTACTCCTACGAGCAGTACTTC CASSPTGHYSYEQYF
TRBJ2-1 TRBD2 TRBV29-1 few TGCAGCGTCGAAGGACTAGCGGGGGGGCCTTCCTACAATGAGCAGTTCTTC CSVEGLAGGPSYNEQFF
TRBJ1-1 TRBD1 TRBV5-1 few TGCGCCAGCAGCTCGGAGACAGGGGGATGGACTGAAGCTTTCTTT CASSSETGGWTEAFF
TRBJ1-6 NA TRBV2 NA TGTGCCAGCAGGGCCAATTCACCCCTCCACTTT CASRANSPLHF
TRBJ2-1 NA TRBV27 many TGTGCCAGCAGTTTAAGCGCCCCTTACAATGAGCAGTTCTTC CASSLSAPYNEQFF
TRBJ2-3 NA TRBV19 NA TGTGCCAGTAGTATTTGGGACGGATCCTTGGCAGATACGCAGTATTTT CASSIWDGSLADTQYF
TRBJ2-1 NA TRBV2 few TGTGCCAGCCACGGACTGGAGGCAATCTTC CASHGLEAIF
TRBJ2-4 NA TRBV18 many TGTGCCAGCTCACCACCGGGGACACCCAAAAACATTCAGTACTTC CASSPPGTPKNIQYF
TRBJ2-5 NA TRBV29-1 few TGCAGCGTAGTAGGGTGGGGAGAGACCCAGTACTTC CSVVGWGETQYF
TRBJ1-1 NA TRBV5-1 few TGCGCCAGCAGCTTGGACGGGGCTACTGAAGCTTTCTTT CASSLDGATEAFF
TRBJ1-6 TRBD1 TRBV11-2 many TGTGCCAGCAAGTCAGGGGGCAATTCACCCCTCCACTTT CASKSGGNSPLHF
TRBJ1-1 NA TRBV11-2 few TGTGCCAGCAGCTCTCAAACAGGGAACACTGAAGCTTTCTTT CASSSQTGNTEAFF
TRBJ2-3 NA TRBV28 many TGTGCCAGCAGTCTCGGGGACATTAGTACAGATACGCAGTATTTT CASSLGDISTDTQYF
TRBJ2-1 NA TRBV4-2 few TGTGCCAGCAGCCAAGAAGGAGGGGTGATCTACAATGAGCAGTTCTTC CASSQEGGVIYNEQFF
TRBJ2-7 NA TRBV19 NA TGTGCCAGCAACCGAGGACGAAATAGCTACGAGCAGTACTTC CASNRGRNSYEQYF
TRBJ1-2 NA TRBV12-3/TRBV12-4 NA TGTGCCAGCACCAACCCTTTAAGACAGAGCTATGGCTACACCTTC CASTNPLRQSYGYTF
TRBJ1-6 TRBD1 TRBV12-3/TRBV12-4 many TGTGCCAGCAGTTTAGGCAGGGGGCTTGTAAATTCACCCCTCCACTTT CASSLGRGLVNSPLHF
TRBJ2-1 NA TRBV18 NA TGTGCCAGCTCACCAACGACCTACAATGAGCAGTTCTTC CASSPTTYNEQFF
TRBJ2-3 TRBD1 TRBV7-9 few TGTGCCAGCAGGATCGGGACAGGGTCAGATACGCAGTATTTT CASRIGTGSDTQYF
TRBJ2-7 TRBD1 TRBV2 many TGTGCCAGCACCTCGCACAGGGGGGTCGACTACGAGCAGTACTTC CASTSHRGVDYEQYF
TRBJ2-4 NA TRBV6-1 many TGTGCCAGCACGGTTAGAGCCAAAAACATTCAGTACTTC CASTVRAKNIQYF
TRBJ2-7 NA TRBV20-1 NA TGCAGTGCCAGCGGGGACAGGTCCTCCTACGAGCAGTACTTC CSASGDRSSYEQYF
TRBJ2-2 NA TRBV7-2 few TGTGCCAGCAGCTTAGTTCCCAGGGGCACCGGGGAGCTGTTTTTT CASSLVPRGTGELFF
TRBJ1-3 NA TRBV5-6 NA TGTGCCAGCAGCTTGGTGTCTGCAGGGCGCTCTCTCTCTGGAAACACCATATATTTT CASSLVSAGRSLSGNTIYF
TRBJ1-4 NA TRBV4-1 NA TGCGCCAGCAGCCAAGAGGTATTCCTAGCAACTAATGAAAAACTGTTTTTT CASSQEVFLATNEKLFF
TRBJ2-7 NA TRBV27 NA TGTGCCAGCAGCAGTTTCCCGGACGTCTACGAGCAGTACTTC CASSSFPDVYEQYF
TRBJ2-2 NA TRBV5-1 many TGCGCCAGCAGCCCTGGACAGAACACCGGGGAGCTGTTTTTT CASSPGQNTGELFF
TRBJ1-6 NA TRBV7-9 few TGTGCCAGCACCTTGGCGGGAAATTCACCCCTCCACTTT CASTLAGNSPLHF
TRBJ1-1 NA TRBV5-7 NA TGTGCCAGCAGCTTGGCCGACCCCCTGGGGGCTTTCTTT CASSLADPLGAFF
TRBJ2-1 NA TRBV5-1 NA TGCGCCAGCAGCCCCGCCGGGGAAGGAGTCTACAATGAGCAGTTCTTC CASSPAGEGVYNEQFF
TRBJ1-1 NA TRBV7-9 many TGTGCCAGCAGCTTCGAAAGGCCCGGCGCTGAAGCTTTCTTT CASSFERPGAEAFF
TRBJ2-5 NA TRBV3-1 many TGTGCCAGCAGCCTGGGGATCCAAGAGACCCAGTACTTC CASSLGIQETQYF
TRBJ2-2 NA TRBV29-1 few TGCAGCGTTGACAGAAACGGGGCCGGGGAGCTGTTTTTT CSVDRNGAGELFF
TRBJ2-6 TRBD1 TRBV5-4 NA TGTGCCAGCAGCCCACAGGGGGCAACCTCTGGGGCCAACGTCCTGACTTTC CASSPQGATSGANVLTF
TRBJ1-5 NA TRBV12-3/TRBV12-4 NA TGTGCCAGCAGTGGGCAGGGTCCCCAGCATTTT CASSGQGPQHF
TRBJ1-2 NA TRBV20-1 few TGCAGTGCTAGACGAGGGCAGGCCCCCTTAAATGGCTACACCTTC CSARRGQAPLNGYTF
TRBJ2-5 TRBD2 TRBV7-9 few TGTGCCAGCAGCCCTAGCGGGGGCGAGGCGCCCCAGTACTTC CASSPSGGEAPQYF
TRBJ2-1 TRBD1 TRBV6-1 NA TGTGCCAGCAATAGGGACAGGGGGCTTAATGAGCAGTTCTTC CASNRDRGLNEQFF
TRBJ2-1 TRBD1 TRBV29-1 many TGCAGCTCGGACAGGGGCCACAATGAGCAGTTCTTC CSSDRGHNEQFF
TRBJ1-2 NA TRBV28 few TGTGCCAGCACGGGAGGTTTGTCGGATGGCTACACCTTC CASTGGLSDGYTF
TRBJ2-3 NA TRBV29-1 few TGCAGCGTTCTGGCGGGGACAGTATCAGATACGCAGTATTTT CSVLAGTVSDTQYF
TRBJ2-3 TRBD2 TRBV19 NA TGTGCCAGTAGTTCCGAGCGGGGGGCCGTCCGCACAGATACGCAGTATTTT CASSSERGAVRTDTQYF
TRBJ1-5 NA TRBV11-2 NA TGTGCCAGCAGCGTTGACGGAGGAAGCAATCAGCCCCAGCATTTT CASSVDGGSNQPQHF
TRBJ2-7 TRBD1 TRBV5-4 few TGTGCCAGCAGCTTGACAGGGGGCAACTACGAGCAGTACTTC CASSLTGGNYEQYF
TRBJ2-2 NA TRBV5-1 NA TGCGCCAGCAGGGCTCATTTGTCCGCCGCGAACACCGGGGAGCTGTTTTTT CASRAHLSAANTGELFF
TRBJ2-7 NA TRBV5-1 NA TGCGCCAGCAGCTTAACCGGGACCCACCGCTCCTACGAGCAGTACTTC CASSLTGTHRSYEQYF
TRBJ2-2 NA TRBV5-1 few TGCGCCAGCAGCCCCCCCGTACTAGAGACCGGGGAGCTGTTTTTT CASSPPVLETGELFF
TRBJ1-1 TRBD1 TRBV20-1 few TGCAGTGCTAGAGACAGGGGGCGACCTGAAGCTTTCTTT CSARDRGRPEAFF
TRBJ2-1 NA TRBV4-1 NA TGCGCCAGCAGCCCGTGGATAGCGGACTACAATGAGCAGTTCTTC CASSPWIADYNEQFF
TRBJ1-2 NA TRBV29-1 many TGCAGCGTTGTGGCCTTCTATGGCTACACCTTC CSVVAFYGYTF
TRBJ2-7 NA TRBV11-2 NA TGTGCCAGCAGCCTCACGCGGGTGAACGAGCAGTACTTC CASSLTRVNEQYF
TRBJ1-1 NA TRBV6-5 few TGTGCCAGCAGTTATCGGAGCCAGATGAACACTGAAGCTTTCTTT CASSYRSQMNTEAFF
TRBJ1-2 NA TRBV29-1 few TGCAGCGTTGAAGAGGGCAGGAGTGGCTACACCTTC CSVEEGRSGYTF
TRBJ2-5 TRBD2 TRBV3-1 NA TGTGCCAGCGGAAAACTGACTAGCGGGGAAGAGACCCAGCACTTC CASGKLTSGEETQHF
TRBJ1-1 NA TRBV20-1 few TGCAGTGCTAGTAAGGACACAGCGAACACTGAAGCTTTCTTT CSASKDTANTEAFF
TRBJ2-7 NA TRBV28 few TGTGCCAGCACCTCATTTTTGCGGGGGGAGGGACAGGCAAGCTCCTACGAGCAGTACTTC CASTSFLRGEGQASSYEQYF